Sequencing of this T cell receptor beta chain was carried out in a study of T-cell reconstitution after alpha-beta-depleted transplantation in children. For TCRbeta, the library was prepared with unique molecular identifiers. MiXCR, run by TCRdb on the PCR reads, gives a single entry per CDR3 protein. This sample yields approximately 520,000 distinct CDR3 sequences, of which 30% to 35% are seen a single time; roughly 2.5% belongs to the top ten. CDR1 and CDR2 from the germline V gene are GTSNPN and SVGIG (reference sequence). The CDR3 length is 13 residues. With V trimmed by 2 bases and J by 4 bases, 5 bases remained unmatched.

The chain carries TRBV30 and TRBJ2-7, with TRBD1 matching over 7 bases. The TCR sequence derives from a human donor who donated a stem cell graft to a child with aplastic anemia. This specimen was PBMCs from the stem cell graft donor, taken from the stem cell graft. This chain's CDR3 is CAWSSTGIYEQYF. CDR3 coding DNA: TGTGCCTGGAGTTCGACAGGGATTTACGAGCAGTACTTC.